This T cell receptor (beta chain) was identified during a study of long-term antiretroviral therapy in people with HIV. Study-wide context: There is a gap of about a decade between the earliest samples and the later 2015 immediate-ART recommendation.

Run at survey level, the immunoSEQ assay was version v3.0. The data were produced by immunoSEQ multiplex PCR, yet TCRdb's version contains in-frame clones alone and is incomplete. The sample consists of some 34,000 clones, around 96% of them appearing once. Details on this clone: What it binds is not known.

Study-wide results and caveats: Clonal expansions arising prior to ART prevailed in the repertoire at every time point. Blood sampling spanned 2004 to 2017, possibly under older ART regimens. Researchers lacked any data on ART adherence, viral resistance or therapy changes.

Germline V gene sequence: CDR1 SGHAT, CDR2 FQNNGV. The CDR3 has 17 residues. Trimming took 5 bases from V and 4 from J, leaving 22 bases between them. The material was unsorted PBMCs, obtained around 6.6 years after starting antiretroviral therapy. J is TRBJ2-3 and V is TRBV11-2; possible D gene TRBD1, 5 bases. This sequence was found in a man younger than 45 with HIV. CDR3 nucleotide sequence: TGTGCCAGCAGCCCCGGTTGGCAGGGTCCCTGGTCAGATACGCAGTATTTT. It encodes CASSPGWQGPWSDTQYF.